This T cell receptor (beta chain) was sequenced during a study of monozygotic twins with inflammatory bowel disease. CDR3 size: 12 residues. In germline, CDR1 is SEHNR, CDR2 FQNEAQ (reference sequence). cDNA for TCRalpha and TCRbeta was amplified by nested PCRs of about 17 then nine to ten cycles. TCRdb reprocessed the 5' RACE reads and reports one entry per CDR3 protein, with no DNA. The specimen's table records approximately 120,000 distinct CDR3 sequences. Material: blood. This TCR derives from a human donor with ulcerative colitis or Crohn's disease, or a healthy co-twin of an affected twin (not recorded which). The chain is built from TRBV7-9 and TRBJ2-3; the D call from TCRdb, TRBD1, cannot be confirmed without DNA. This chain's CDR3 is CASSPPSRMQYF.